One sample yielded the 4 T cell receptor beta chains listed below, sequenced in a study of blood T cell repertoires in COVID-19. Assay: immunoSEQ multiplex PCR; the TCRdb copy retains only in-frame clones and omits some. The repertoire holds under 80,000 clones, with approximately 79% as singletons. Sequenced material: peripheral blood. All receptors come from a human donor in a cohort sampled during active COVID-19.

J is TRBJ1-1 and V is TRBV7-8, with D possibly being TRBD1 (6 bases). The CDR3 totals 15 residues. CDR1 is SGHVS and CDR2 is FQNEAQ in the germline V gene. The ends were cut back, 3 bases at V and 1 base at J, with 12 bases in the middle. The DNA of the CDR3 is TGTGCCAGCAGCTTGGGTAGACAGGCGAACACTGAAGCTTTCTTT. This codes for CASSLGRQANTEAFF.

The chain employs TRBV11-2 and TRBJ1-2; 7 positions match TRBD1. CDR3 size: 14 residues. V trimming: 3 bases; J trimming: 5 bases; junction bases outside the gene matches: 6. The germline V gene has CDR1 SGHAT and CDR2 FQNNGV. The CDR3, as DNA: TGTGCCAGCAGCTTTTCCACAGGGGATTATGGCTACACCTTC. Residues: CASSFSTGDYGYTF.

This chain uses TRBV10-1 with TRBJ2-7; D perhaps matches TRBD1 (6 bases). This CDR3 is built from 20 residues. V gave up 0 bases and J gave up 3 bases, with 27 bases separating them. Per the germline V gene, CDR1 is WNHNN and CDR2 is SYGVQD (reference sequence). This CDR3 reads CASSESGWPPTSDSHYEQYF. The DNA of the CDR3 is TGCGCCAGCAGTGAGTCAGGTTGGCCCCCTACATCGGACAGCCACTACGAGCAGTACTTC.

This clone was counted a few times. The rearrangement links TRBV5-1 to TRBJ1-2, with TRBD1 as a possible D gene (5 bases). The CDR3 has 14 amino acids. The V gene's germline CDR1 is SGHRS and CDR2 YFSETQ. V lost 1 base and J 5 bases, leaving 12 bases between the germline ends. The CDR3 loop reads CASSLPQTGYGYTF. CDR3 DNA sequence: TGCGCCAGCAGCTTGCCCCAAACAGGTTATGGCTACACCTTC.